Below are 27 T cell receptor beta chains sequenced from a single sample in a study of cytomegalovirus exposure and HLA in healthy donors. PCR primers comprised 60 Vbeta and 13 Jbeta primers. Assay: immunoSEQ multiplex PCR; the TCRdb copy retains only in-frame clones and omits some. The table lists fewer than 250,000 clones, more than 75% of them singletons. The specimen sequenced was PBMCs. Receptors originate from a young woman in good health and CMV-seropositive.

Here the CDR3 reads CASSTTPQGQPQHF. In DNA form, the CDR3 reads TGTGCCAGCAGCACCACACCCCAGGGCCAGCCCCAGCATTTT. The chain joins TRBV5-4 to TRBJ1-5, with D possibly TRBD1 on 5 matching bases. V gave up 4 bases and J gave up 7 bases, with 15 bases separating them. The CDR3 is made up of 14 amino acids. In germline, CDR1 is SGHNT, CDR2 YYREEE (reference sequence).

For the CDR3, the DNA is TGTGCCTGTTGGCATAGGGGGAACTATGGCTACACCTTC. Translation gives CACWHRGNYGYTF. This chain uses TRBV30 with TRBJ1-2; tentative D call: TRBD1 (6 bases). The V gene lost 6 bases and the J gene lost 2 bases, with 13 bases spanning the gap. The CDR3 length is 13 residues. Germline CDR1 reads GTSNPN; CDR2 reads SVGIG (reference sequence).

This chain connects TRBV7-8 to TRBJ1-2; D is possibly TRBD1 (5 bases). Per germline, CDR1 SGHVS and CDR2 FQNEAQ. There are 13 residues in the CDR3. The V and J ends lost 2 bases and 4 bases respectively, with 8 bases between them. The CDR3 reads CASSLSGSYGYTF. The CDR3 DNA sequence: TGTGCCAGCAGCTTATCAGGGTCCTATGGCTACACCTTC.

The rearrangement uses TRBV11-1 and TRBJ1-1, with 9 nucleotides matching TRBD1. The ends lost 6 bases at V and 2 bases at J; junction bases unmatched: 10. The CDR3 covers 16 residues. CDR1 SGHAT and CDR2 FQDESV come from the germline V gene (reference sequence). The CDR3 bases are TGTGCCAGCAGGCCGGGACAGGGCCTATTAAACACTGAAGCTTTCTTT. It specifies CASRPGQGLLNTEAFF.

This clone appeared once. CDR3 DNA sequence: TGCGCCAGCAGCCAAAGGTCACTAGCGGGGGCCTACGAGCAGTACTTC. Protein: CASSQRSLAGAYEQYF. The rearrangement joins TRBV4-1 to TRBJ2-7, with TRBD2 identical over 11 bases. The length of the CDR3 is 16 residues. The V gene's germline CDR1 is MGHRA and CDR2 YSYEKL. Germline trimming cut 2 bases from V and 2 bases from J; bases unmatched to any gene: 5.

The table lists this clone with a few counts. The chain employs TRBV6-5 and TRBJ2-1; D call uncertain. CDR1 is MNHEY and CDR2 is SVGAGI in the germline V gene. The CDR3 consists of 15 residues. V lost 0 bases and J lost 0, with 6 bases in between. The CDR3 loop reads CASSYSAVSYNEQFF. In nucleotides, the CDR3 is TGTGCCAGCAGTTACTCGGCGGTCTCCTACAATGAGCAGTTCTTC.

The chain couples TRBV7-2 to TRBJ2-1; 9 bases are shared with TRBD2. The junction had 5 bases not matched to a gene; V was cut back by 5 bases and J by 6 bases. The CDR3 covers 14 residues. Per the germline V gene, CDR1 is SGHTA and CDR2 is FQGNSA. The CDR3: CASSRSGSPNEQFF. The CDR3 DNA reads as TGTGCCAGCAGCCGTAGCGGGAGCCCCAATGAGCAGTTCTTC.

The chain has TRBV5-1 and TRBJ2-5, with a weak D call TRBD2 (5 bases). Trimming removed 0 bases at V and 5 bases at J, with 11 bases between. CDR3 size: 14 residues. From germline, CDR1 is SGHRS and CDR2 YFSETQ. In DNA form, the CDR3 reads TGCGCCAGCAGCTTGGGGTCCCCGGGGGAGACCCAGTACTTC. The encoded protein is CASSLGSPGETQYF.

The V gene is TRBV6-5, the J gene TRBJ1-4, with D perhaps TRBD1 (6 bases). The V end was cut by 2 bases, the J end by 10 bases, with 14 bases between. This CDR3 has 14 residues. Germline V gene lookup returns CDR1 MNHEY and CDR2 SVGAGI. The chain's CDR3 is CASSYTGTSRKLFF. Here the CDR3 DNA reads TGTGCCAGCAGTTACACAGGGACATCGCGAAAACTGTTTTTT.

CDR3 coding DNA: TGCGCCAGCAGCTGGACAGGTTTCACAGACGAGCAGTACTTC. Its translation: CASSWTGFTDEQYF. The V gene is TRBV5-1, the J gene TRBJ2-7; 7 bases line up with TRBD1. This CDR3 has 14 residues. V gave up 3 bases and J gave up 5 bases; unmatched junction bases: 8. Per the germline V gene, CDR1 is SGHRS and CDR2 is YFSETQ.

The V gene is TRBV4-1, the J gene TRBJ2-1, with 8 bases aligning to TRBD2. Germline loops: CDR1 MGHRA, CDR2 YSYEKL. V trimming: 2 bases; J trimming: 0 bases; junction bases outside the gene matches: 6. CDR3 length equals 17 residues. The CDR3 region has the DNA TGCGCCAGCAGCCAATACCGACTAGCGAGCTCCTACAATGAGCAGTTCTTC. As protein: CASSQYRLASSYNEQFF.

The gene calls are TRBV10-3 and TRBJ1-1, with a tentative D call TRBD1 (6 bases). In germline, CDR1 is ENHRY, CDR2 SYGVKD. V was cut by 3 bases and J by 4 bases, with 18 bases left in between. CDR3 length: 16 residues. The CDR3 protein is CAISDVRGAPSTEAFF. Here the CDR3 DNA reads TGTGCCATCAGTGACGTGCGGGGGGCGCCAAGCACTGAAGCTTTCTTT.

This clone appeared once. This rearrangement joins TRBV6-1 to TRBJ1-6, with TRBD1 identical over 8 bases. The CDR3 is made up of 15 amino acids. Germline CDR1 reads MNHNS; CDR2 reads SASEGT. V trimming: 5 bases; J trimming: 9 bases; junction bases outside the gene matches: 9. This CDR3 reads CASSSAGTGSSPLHF. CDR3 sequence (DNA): TGTGCCAGCAGTTCCGCCGGGACAGGCAGTTCACCCCTCCACTTT.

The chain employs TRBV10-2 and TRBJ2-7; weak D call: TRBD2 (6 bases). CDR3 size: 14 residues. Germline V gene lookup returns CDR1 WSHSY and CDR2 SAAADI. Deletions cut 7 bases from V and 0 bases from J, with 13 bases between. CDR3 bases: TGCGCCAGCACGAAGTCCGGGAGCTCCTACGAGCAGTACTTC. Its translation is CASTKSGSSYEQYF.

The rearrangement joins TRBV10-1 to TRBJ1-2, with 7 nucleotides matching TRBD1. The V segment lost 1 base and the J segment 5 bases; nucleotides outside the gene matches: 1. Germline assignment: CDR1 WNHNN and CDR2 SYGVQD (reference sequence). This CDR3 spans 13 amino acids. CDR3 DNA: TGCGCCAGCAGTGAGTACAGGGGTTATGGCTACACCTTC. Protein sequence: CASSEYRGYGYTF.

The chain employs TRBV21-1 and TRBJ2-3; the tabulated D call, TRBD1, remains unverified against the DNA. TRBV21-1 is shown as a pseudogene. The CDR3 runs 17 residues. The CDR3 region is CASSKSPGQGVGDTQYF. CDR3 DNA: TGTGCCAGCAGCAAGAGTCCGGGACAGGGGGTTGGGGATACGCAGTATTTT.

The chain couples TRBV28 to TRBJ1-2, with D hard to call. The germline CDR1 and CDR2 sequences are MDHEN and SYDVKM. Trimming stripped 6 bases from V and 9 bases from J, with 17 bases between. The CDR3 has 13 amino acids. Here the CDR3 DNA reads TGTGCCAGCAGAGTTGCGGGTGCTGGAAGCTACACCTTC. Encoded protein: CASRVAGAGSYTF.

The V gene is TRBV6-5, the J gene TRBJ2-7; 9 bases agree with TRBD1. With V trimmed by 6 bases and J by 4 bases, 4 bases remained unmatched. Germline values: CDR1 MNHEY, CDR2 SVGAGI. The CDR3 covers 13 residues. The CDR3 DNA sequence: TGTGCCAGCAGAGGGACAGGGCGGTACGAGCAGTACTTC. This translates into CASRGTGRYEQYF.

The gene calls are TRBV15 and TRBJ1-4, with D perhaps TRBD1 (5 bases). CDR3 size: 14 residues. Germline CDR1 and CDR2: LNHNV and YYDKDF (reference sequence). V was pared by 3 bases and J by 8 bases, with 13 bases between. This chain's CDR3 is CATSRRGGTEKLFF. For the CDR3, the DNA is TGTGCCACCAGCAGGCGGGGAGGGACGGAAAAACTGTTTTTT.

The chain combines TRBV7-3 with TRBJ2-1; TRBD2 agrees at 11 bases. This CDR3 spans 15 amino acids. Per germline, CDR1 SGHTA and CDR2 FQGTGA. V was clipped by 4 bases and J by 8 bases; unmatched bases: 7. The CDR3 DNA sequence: TGTGCCAGCAGCTCCCTAGCGGGAGGTGGCGATGAGCAGTTCTTC. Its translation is CASSSLAGGGDEQFF.

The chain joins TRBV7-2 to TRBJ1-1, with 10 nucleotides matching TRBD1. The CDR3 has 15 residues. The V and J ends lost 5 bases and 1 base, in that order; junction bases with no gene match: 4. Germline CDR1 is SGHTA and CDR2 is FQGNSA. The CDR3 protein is CASSLTGGANTEAFF. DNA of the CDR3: TGTGCCAGCAGCCTGACAGGGGGCGCGAACACTGAAGCTTTCTTT. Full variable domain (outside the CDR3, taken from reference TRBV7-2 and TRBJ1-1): GAGVSQSPSNKVTEKGKDVELRCDPISGHTALYWYRQSLGQGLEFLIYFQGNSAPDKSGLPSDRFSAERTGGSVSTLTIQRTQQEDSAVYLCASSLTGGANTEAFFGQGTRLTVV.

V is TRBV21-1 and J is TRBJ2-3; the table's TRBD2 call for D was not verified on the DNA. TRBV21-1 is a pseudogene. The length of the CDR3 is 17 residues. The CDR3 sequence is CASSNLWRGEFTDTQYF. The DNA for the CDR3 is TGTGCCAGCAGCAACCTCTGGCGGGGGGAGTTCACAGATACGCAGTATTTT.

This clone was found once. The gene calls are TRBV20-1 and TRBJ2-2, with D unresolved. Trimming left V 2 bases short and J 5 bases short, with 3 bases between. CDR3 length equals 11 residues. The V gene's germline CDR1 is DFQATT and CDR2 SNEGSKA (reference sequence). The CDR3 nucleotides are TGCAGTGCTAGACGTACCGGGGAGCTGTTTTTT. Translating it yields CSARRTGELFF.

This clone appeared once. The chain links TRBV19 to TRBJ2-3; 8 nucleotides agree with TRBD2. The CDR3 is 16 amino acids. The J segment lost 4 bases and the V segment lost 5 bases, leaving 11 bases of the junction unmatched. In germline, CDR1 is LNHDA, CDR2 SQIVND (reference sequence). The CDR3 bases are TGTGCCAGTAGTCCCATGAGGAGCGGGGGATCAGATACGCAGTATTTT. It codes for CASSPMRSGGSDTQYF.

In nucleotides, the CDR3 is TGTGCCAGCAGCCAAGACCCTACCTACGAGCAGTACTTC. Protein product: CASSQDPTYEQYF. The gene calls are TRBV4-2 and TRBJ2-7; D is unresolved. This CDR3 contains 13 residues. Trimming took off 0 bases at V and 2 bases at J, with 5 bases between the two ends. Germline CDR1 LGHNA, CDR2 YNFKEQ.

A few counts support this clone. CDR3 amino acids: CASSPHRAAGSHEQYF. The CDR3 nucleotides read TGTGCCAGCAGCCCTCACAGGGCAGCGGGAAGTCACGAGCAGTACTTC. The chain employs TRBV5-5 and TRBJ2-7; TRBD2 is a possible D gene (7 bases). The CDR3 sequence is 16 residues long. The germline V gene encodes CDR1 SGHKS and CDR2 YYEKEE (reference sequence). V lost 4 bases and J 5 bases, leaving 22 bases between the germline ends.

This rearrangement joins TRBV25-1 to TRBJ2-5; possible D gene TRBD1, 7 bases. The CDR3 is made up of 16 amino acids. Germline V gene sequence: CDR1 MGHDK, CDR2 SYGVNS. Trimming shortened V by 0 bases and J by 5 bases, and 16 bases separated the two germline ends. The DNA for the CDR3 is TGTGCCAGCAGTGAATATATTGGAGGGGGCCAGGAGACCCAGTACTTC. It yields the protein CASSEYIGGGQETQYF.